These 13 T cell receptor beta chains share one sample of origin, sequenced in a study of CD8 T cells in ankylosing spondylitis. Study-wide findings and caveats: Within ankylosing spondylitis blood, a TCR beta motif made up of eight highly homologous variants appeared to be characteristic.

No antigen has been assigned to these receptors. MiXCR, applied by TCRdb to the 5' RACE reads, yields one record per CDR3 protein. The sample carries around 390,000 distinct CDR3 sequences, around 22% recorded once. Sequenced sample: blood, either unsorted or a sorted T cell fraction (not recorded which). The receptor source for this set is a male donor with ankylosing spondylitis.

This clonotype was detected a few times. The chain is built from TRBV5-1 and TRBJ2-2; 11 bases map to TRBD2. The germline V gene encodes CDR1 SGHRS and CDR2 YFSETQ. V was pared by 3 bases and J by 2 bases, with 3 bases of the junction left unmatched. The CDR3 sequence is 16 residues long. The CDR3 loop is CASSSRLAGNTGELFF. In nucleotides, the CDR3 is TGCGCCAGCAGCTCGAGACTAGCGGGAAACACCGGGGAGCTGTTTTTT.

In this sample, this clonotype turned up a few times. The chain couples TRBV7-9 to TRBJ1-5; D unresolved. Trimming removed 4 bases from V and 3 bases from J, with 16 bases in between. This CDR3 region has 16 residues. Germline V CDR1 and CDR2: SEHNR, FQNEAQ (reference sequence). The DNA for the CDR3 is TGTGCCAGCAGCTCATCTAACGGGGTAATCAATCAGCCCCAGCATTTT. As protein: CASSSSNGVINQPQHF.

V gene TRBV15 combines with J gene TRBJ2-1, with a tentative D call TRBD2 (6 bases). Germline V gene lookup returns CDR1 LNHNV and CDR2 YYDKDF (reference sequence). There are 16 residues in the CDR3. V lost 0 bases and J 4 bases, leaving 13 bases between the germline ends. The CDR3: CATSRDPGVGYNEQFF. CDR3 DNA: TGTGCCACCAGCAGAGATCCGGGGGTGGGTTACAATGAGCAGTTCTTC.

This clonotype showed up just a few times. This sequence joins TRBV29-1 and TRBJ2-7; no definite D call. Trimming stripped 6 bases from V and 2 bases from J, with 8 bases between. Germline V lookup: CDR1 SQVTM, CDR2 ANQGSEA. The CDR3 consists of 11 residues. CDR3 bases: TGCAGCGTAAAGACTGCCTACGAGCAGTACTTC. Protein sequence: CSVKTAYEQYF.

This clonotype appeared a few times. The J gene is TRBJ2-3, the V gene TRBV28; TRBD1 aligns across 8 bases. CDR1 and CDR2 from the germline V gene are MDHEN and SYDVKM. The CDR3 totals 16 residues. Germline trimming cut 6 bases from V and 0 bases from J; bases unmatched to any gene: 8. The CDR3: CASSSLDRGSTDTQYF. The CDR3 coding sequence is TGTGCCAGCAGCAGTCTTGACAGGGGAAGCACAGATACGCAGTATTTT. The full variable domain, rest sourced from reference TRBV28 and TRBJ2-3, is DVKVTQSSRYLVKRTGEKVFLECVQDMDHENMFWYRQDPGLGLRLIYFSYDVKMKEKGDIPEGYSVSREKKERFSLILESASTNQTSMYLCASSSLDRGSTDTQYFGPGTRLTVL.

Many counts were recorded for this clonotype. V gene TRBV28 combines with J gene TRBJ2-1; 10 bases fit TRBD2. The CDR3 covers 16 residues. Germline V gene data show CDR1 as MDHEN and CDR2 as SYDVKM. V shed 2 bases and J 3 bases; nucleotides not matched to a gene: 4. The CDR3 DNA follows: TGTGCCAGCAGTTTAATCGCTAGCGGGAGCTACAATGAGCAGTTCTTC. It specifies CASSLIASGSYNEQFF.

This clonotype showed up just a few times. As DNA, the CDR3 is TGCAGCGTTGCTGCGGGAGGGAGGGAGCAGTACTTC. This translates into CSVAAGGREQYF. The gene calls are TRBV29-1 and TRBJ2-7; TRBD2 matches 9 bases. Germline CDR1 SQVTM, CDR2 ANQGSEA. The CDR3 has 12 residues. V lost 4 bases to trimming and J lost 7 bases; unmatched junction nucleotides: 5.

This chain joins TRBV4-3 and TRBJ1-1; D call uncertain. The length of the CDR3 is 14 residues. Germline V CDR1 and CDR2: LGHNA, YSLEER. With 4 bases removed from V and 5 bases from J, the gap between germline ends came to 14 bases. This CDR3 reads CASSLTTAKTEAFF. CDR3 in DNA: TGCGCCAGCAGCCTGACAACAGCCAAGACTGAAGCTTTCTTT.

Here the CDR3 DNA reads TGTGCCAGCAGATACCGGGACAGTTCCCCCTACGAGCAGTACTTC. It codes for CASRYRDSSPYEQYF. This chain connects TRBV7-2 to TRBJ2-7; 7 bases align to TRBD1. The germline V gene has CDR1 SGHTA and CDR2 FQGNSA. V was pared by 6 bases and J by 2 bases, with 10 bases of the junction left unmatched. The CDR3 runs to 15 residues.

The CDR3 region has the DNA TGTGCCAGCAGCCGGGAGACTAGCGCGATTCCCGGGGAGCTGTTTTTT. This sequence encodes CASSRETSAIPGELFF. The chain uses TRBV4-2 and TRBJ2-2; 8 positions match TRBD2. The CDR3 has 16 residues. CDR1 is LGHNA, CDR2 YNFKEQ, per germline. After removal of 4 bases from V and 6 bases from J, the junction contained 10 bases not matched to a gene.

J is TRBJ2-7 and V is TRBV9, with TRBD1 as a possible D gene (5 bases). Deletions cut 2 bases from V and 7 bases from J, with 16 bases between. Germline CDR1 reads SGDLS; CDR2 reads YYNGEE. The CDR3 is made up of 14 amino acids. In DNA form, the CDR3 reads TGTGCCAGCAGCGTCGTCGCAGGGATGAGTGAGCAGTACTTC. It translates to CASSVVAGMSEQYF.

In DNA form, the CDR3 reads TGTGCCAGCAGCCCCCGACGGACAAGAGAGACCCAGTACTTC. Translating it yields CASSPRRTRETQYF. V is TRBV7-6 and J is TRBJ2-5; D is perhaps TRBD1 (5 bases). Trimming removed 5 bases from V and 4 bases from J, with 14 bases in between. This CDR3 spans 14 amino acids. Germline CDR1 SGHVS, CDR2 FNYEAQ.

The chain recombines TRBV7-2 with TRBJ2-1; 12 bases line up with TRBD1. The CDR3 runs 16 residues. Germline V lookup: CDR1 SGHTA, CDR2 FQGNSA. The V segment lost 4 bases and the J segment 8 bases; nucleotides outside the gene matches: 9. The DNA of the CDR3 is TGTGCCAGCAGCTCACAAACCGGGACAGGGGGCGATGAGCAGTTCTTC. Its translation is CASSSQTGTGGDEQFF. Filled out from reference TRBV7-2 and TRBJ2-1, the complete variable domain reads GAGVSQSPSNKVTEKGKDVELRCDPISGHTALYWYRQSLGQGLEFLIYFQGNSAPDKSGLPSDRFSAERTGGSVSTLTIQRTQQEDSAVYLCASSSQTGTGGDEQFFGPGTRLTVL.